Each of the 11 T cell receptor beta chains below was sequenced from the same sample in a study of OX40 agonist ivuxolimab in advanced cancers. Library preparation employed the immunoSEQ multiplex PCR assay. What TCRdb holds here is the immuneACCESS table cut down to in-frame rearrangements. Part of the clones is not present; checked against another copy, under half of the missing clones reflect an unresolved V gene, and the others are unexplained. For this sample the table gives about 68,000 clones, of which over 80% were detected only once. The ten largest clones capture about 0.3% of the sample. Sequencing used CD4+ or CD8+ T cells sorted from blood, obtained in a trial of the OX40 agonist ivuxolimab. The receptors shown here come from an adult with an advanced solid tumor such as melanoma, head and neck, liver or kidney cancer.

This rearrangement joins TRBV6-5 to TRBJ2-2, with 8 bases that match TRBD2. The trim removed 2 bases at V and 4 bases at J, leaving 6 bases unmatched. The CDR3 extends over 16 amino acids. In germline, CDR1 is MNHEY, CDR2 SVGAGI. The CDR3 nucleotides are TGTGCCAGCAGTTACAGGCTAACTAGCGGCACCGGGGAGCTGTTTTTT. Its protein product is CASSYRLTSGTGELFF.

The chain joins TRBV7-9 to TRBJ2-3; 7 positions match TRBD2. The CDR3 covers 18 residues. The germline CDR1 and CDR2 sequences are SEHNR and FQNEAQ (reference sequence). After removal of 5 bases from V and 0 bases from J, the junction contained 14 bases not matched to a gene. For the CDR3, the DNA is TGTGCCAGCAGCCCCCACCTACGACTAGCACAAAGCACAGATACGCAGTATTTT. Encoded protein: CASSPHLRLAQSTDTQYF.

The chain has TRBV5-5 and TRBJ2-5; tentative D call: TRBD2 (5 bases). V shed 4 bases and J shed 5 bases, with 21 bases lying between them. Looked up from germline, CDR1 is SGHKS and CDR2 is YYEKEE (reference sequence). The CDR3 is made up of 16 amino acids. The DNA for the CDR3 is TGTGCCAGCAGCAATCTCCGGGCCCCAAAGCGGGAGACCCAGTACTTC. It codes for CASSNLRAPKRETQYF. Supplemented by reference TRBV5-5 and TRBJ2-5, the full variable domain reads DAGVTQSPTHLIKTRGQQVTLRCSPISGHKSVSWYQQVLGQGPQFIFQYYEKEERGRGNFPDRFSARQFPNYSSELNVNALLLGDSALYLCASSNLRAPKRETQYFGPGTRLLVL.

This sequence joins TRBV18 and TRBJ2-3; TRBD2 aligns across 8 bases. The V and J ends lost 3 bases and 3 bases, in that order; junction bases with no gene match: 2. CDR1 and CDR2 from the germline V gene are KGHSH and LQKENI. The CDR3 is 14 residues long. In nucleotides, the CDR3 is TGTGCCAGCTCACCGGGACTAGGAACAGATACGCAGTATTTT. Translation: CASSPGLGTDTQYF.

V is TRBV14 and J is TRBJ2-7, with 12 bases lining up with TRBD1. The trim removed 4 bases at V and 4 bases at J, leaving 11 bases unmatched. The CDR3 extends over 17 amino acids. CDR1 is SGHDN and CDR2 is FVKESK in the germline V gene. The CDR3 region is CASSRLLGQGAAYEQYF. CDR3 bases: TGTGCCAGCAGCCGCCTACTGGGACAGGGGGCGGCTTACGAGCAGTACTTC.

This clone was observed once. This chain links TRBV4-2 with TRBJ2-5; 13 bases are a match to TRBD2. This CDR3 has 16 amino acids. The J segment lost 13 bases and the V segment lost 0 bases, leaving 11 bases of the junction unmatched. Germline V lookup: CDR1 LGHNA, CDR2 YNFKEQ. The CDR3 sequence is CASSQDRGLAGAPLYF. The CDR3 DNA follows: TGTGCCAGCAGCCAAGATCGAGGACTAGCGGGAGCCCCCCTGTACTTC.

The gene calls are TRBV5-4 and TRBJ1-1, with TRBD1 as a possible D gene (5 bases). Trimming removed 1 base from V and 6 bases from J, with 10 bases in between. The germline CDR1 and CDR2 sequences are SGHNT and YYREEE (reference sequence). The CDR3 is 13 residues long. The CDR3 sequence is CASSLKLGPEAFF. CDR3 coding DNA: TGTGCCAGCAGCTTGAAGTTGGGGCCTGAAGCTTTCTTT.

The J gene is TRBJ2-6, the V gene TRBV5-1; D might be TRBD2 (5 bases). CDR3 size: 17 residues. V was trimmed by 3 bases and J by 0 bases, leaving 13 bases between them. The germline V gene has CDR1 SGHRS and CDR2 YFSETQ. CDR3 amino acids: CASSSSGTFSGANVLTF. In DNA, the CDR3 is TGCGCCAGCAGCTCCAGCGGAACTTTCTCTGGGGCCAACGTCCTGACTTTC.

This clone has more than one count but fewer than ten. This chain joins TRBV19 and TRBJ1-5; 7 positions match TRBD1. Germline CDR1 is LNHDA and CDR2 is SQIVND (reference sequence). V shed 7 bases and J 1 base; nucleotides not matched to a gene: 13. The CDR3 has 17 amino acids. This CDR3 reads CASMLSPPTGSNQPQHF. In DNA, the CDR3 is TGTGCCAGTATGTTATCCCCCCCGACAGGGAGCAATCAGCCCCAGCATTTT.

This chain joins TRBV19 and TRBJ1-5, with TRBD1 matching over 9 bases. In germline, CDR1 is LNHDA, CDR2 SQIVND (reference sequence). This CDR3 comprises 15 residues. Losses at the gene ends were 1 base for V and 4 bases for J; bases not matched to a gene: 2. This CDR3 is CASSIAGTGNQPQHF. In DNA, the CDR3 is TGTGCCAGTAGTATAGCCGGGACAGGGAATCAGCCCCAGCATTTT.

J is TRBJ2-2 and V is TRBV15; D gene unclear. Deletions cut 3 bases from V and 12 bases from J, with 14 bases between. This CDR3 is 13 amino acids long. Germline assignment: CDR1 LNHNV and CDR2 YYDKDF (reference sequence). CDR3 protein: CATSSGVPGQLFF. CDR3 nucleotides: TGTGCCACCAGCAGTGGGGTTCCCGGTCAGCTGTTTTTT. The full variable domain, its missing parts supplied by reference TRBV15 and TRBJ2-2, is DAMVIQNPRYQVTQFGKPVTLSCSQTLNHNVMYWYQQKSSQAPKLLFHYYDKDFNNEADTPDNFQSRRPNTSFCFLDIRSPGLGDTAMYLCATSSGVPGQLFFGEGSRLTVL.